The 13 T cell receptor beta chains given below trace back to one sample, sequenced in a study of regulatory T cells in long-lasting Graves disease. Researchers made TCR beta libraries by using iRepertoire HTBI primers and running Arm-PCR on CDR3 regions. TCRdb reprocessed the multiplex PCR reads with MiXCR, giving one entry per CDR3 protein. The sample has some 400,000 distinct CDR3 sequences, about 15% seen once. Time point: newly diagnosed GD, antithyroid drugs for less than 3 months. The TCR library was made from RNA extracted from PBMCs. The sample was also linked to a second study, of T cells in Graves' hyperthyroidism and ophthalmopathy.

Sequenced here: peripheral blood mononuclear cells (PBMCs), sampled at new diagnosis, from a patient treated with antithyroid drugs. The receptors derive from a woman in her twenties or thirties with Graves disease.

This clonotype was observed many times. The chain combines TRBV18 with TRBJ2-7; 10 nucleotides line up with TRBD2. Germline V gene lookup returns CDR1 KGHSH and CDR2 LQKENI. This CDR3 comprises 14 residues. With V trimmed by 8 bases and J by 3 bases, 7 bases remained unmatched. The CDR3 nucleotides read TGTGCCAGCACCATCAGCGGGGGGGACTACGAGCAGTACTTC. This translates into CASTISGGDYEQYF.

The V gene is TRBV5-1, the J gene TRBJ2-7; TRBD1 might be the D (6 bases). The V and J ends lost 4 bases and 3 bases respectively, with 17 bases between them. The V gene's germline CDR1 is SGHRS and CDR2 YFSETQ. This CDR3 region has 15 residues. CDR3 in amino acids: CASSPGQSFYYEQYF. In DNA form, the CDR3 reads TGCGCCAGCAGCCCCGGACAGAGTTTTTACTACGAGCAGTACTTC.

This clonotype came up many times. CDR3 sequence (DNA): TGTGCCAGCAGCTTCGAGGGGGGCACAGATACGCAGTATTTT. This sequence encodes CASSFEGGTDTQYF. V is TRBV7-6 and J is TRBJ2-3; tentative D call: TRBD1 (6 bases). Germline V CDR1 and CDR2: SGHVS, FNYEAQ. The CDR3 is 14 residues long. Deletions cut 3 bases from V and 1 base from J, with 8 bases between.

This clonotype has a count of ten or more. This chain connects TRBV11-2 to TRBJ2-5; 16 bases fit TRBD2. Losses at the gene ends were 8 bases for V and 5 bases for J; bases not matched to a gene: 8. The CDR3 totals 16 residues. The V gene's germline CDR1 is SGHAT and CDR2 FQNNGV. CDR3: CASGKGLAGGRETQYF. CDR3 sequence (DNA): TGTGCCAGCGGAAAGGGACTAGCGGGAGGGCGGGAGACCCAGTACTTC.

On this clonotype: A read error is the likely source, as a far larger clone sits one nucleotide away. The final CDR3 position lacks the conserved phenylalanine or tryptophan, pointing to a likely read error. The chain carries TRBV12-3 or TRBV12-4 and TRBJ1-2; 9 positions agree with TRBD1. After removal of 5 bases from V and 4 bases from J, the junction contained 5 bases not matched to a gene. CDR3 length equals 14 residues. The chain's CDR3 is CASSEAGQGYGYTS. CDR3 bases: TGTGCCAGCAGTGAAGCGGGACAGGGCTATGGCTACACCTCC.

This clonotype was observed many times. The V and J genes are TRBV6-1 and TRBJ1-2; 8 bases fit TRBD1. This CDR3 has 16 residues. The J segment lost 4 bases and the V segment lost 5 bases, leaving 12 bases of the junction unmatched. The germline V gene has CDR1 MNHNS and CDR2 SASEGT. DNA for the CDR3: TGTGCCAGCAGTAGCCAGGGCAGGGGGCTACTCTATGGCTACACCTTC. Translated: CASSSQGRGLLYGYTF.

CDR3 in amino acids: CASSESPPHRGREAYEQYF. CDR3 in DNA: TGTGCCAGCAGTGAATCTCCCCCCCACAGGGGGCGGGAAGCCTACGAGCAGTACTTC. The rearrangement uses TRBV25-1 and TRBJ2-7, with 9 bases matching TRBD1. J lost 2 bases, V lost 1 base, and 15 bases had no gene match. CDR1 MGHDK and CDR2 SYGVNS come from the germline V gene. CDR3 size: 19 residues.

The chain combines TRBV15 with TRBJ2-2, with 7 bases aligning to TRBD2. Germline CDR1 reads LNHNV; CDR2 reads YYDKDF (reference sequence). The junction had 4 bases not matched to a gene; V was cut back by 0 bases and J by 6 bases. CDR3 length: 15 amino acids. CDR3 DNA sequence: TGTGCCACCAGCAGAGATCCGGCGGGGGCCGGGGAGCTGTTTTTT. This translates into CATSRDPAGAGELFF.

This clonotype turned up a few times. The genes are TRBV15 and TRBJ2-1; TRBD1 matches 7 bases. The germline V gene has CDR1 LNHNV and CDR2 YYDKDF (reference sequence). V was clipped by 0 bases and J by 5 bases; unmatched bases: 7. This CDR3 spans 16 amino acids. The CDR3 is CATSREGGGGNNEQFF. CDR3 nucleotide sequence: TGTGCCACCAGCAGAGAAGGGGGCGGCGGAAACAATGAGCAGTTCTTC.

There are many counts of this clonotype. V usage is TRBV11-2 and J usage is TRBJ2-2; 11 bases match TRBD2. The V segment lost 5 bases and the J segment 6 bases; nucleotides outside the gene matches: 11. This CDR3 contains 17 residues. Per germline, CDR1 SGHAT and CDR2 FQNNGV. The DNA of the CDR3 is TGTGCCAGCAGCACCATACTAGCGGGAGATTCTCCCGGGGAGCTGTTTTTT. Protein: CASSTILAGDSPGELFF.

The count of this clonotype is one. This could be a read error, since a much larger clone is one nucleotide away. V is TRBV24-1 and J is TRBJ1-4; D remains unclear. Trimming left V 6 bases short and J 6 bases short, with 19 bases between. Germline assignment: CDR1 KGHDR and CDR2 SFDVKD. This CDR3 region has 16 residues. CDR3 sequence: CATSLNGPRGDEKLFF. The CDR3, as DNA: TGTGCCACCAGTCTTAATGGGCCGCGAGGCGATGAAAAACTGTTTTTT.

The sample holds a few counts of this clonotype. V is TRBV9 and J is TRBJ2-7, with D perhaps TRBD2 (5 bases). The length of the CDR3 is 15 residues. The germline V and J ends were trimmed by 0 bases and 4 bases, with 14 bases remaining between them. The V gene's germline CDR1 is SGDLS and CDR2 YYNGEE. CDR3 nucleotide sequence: TGTGCCAGCAGCGTAGGGGGTGCGGGCGAATACGAGCAGTACTTC. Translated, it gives CASSVGGAGEYEQYF. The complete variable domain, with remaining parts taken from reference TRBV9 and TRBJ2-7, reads DSGVTQTPKHLITATGQRVTLRCSPRSGDLSVYWYQQSLDQGLQFLIQYYNGEERAKGNILERFSAQQFPDLHSELNLSSLELGDSALYFCASSVGGAGEYEQYFGPGTRLTVT.

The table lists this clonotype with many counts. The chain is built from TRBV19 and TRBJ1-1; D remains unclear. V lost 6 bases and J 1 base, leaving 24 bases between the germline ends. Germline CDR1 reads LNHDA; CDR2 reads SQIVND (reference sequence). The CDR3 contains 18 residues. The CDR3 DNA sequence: TGTGCCAGTAGGACCGCAGCCCGGGCCAAGAAGGAGAACACTGAAGCTTTCTTT. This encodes CASRTAARAKKENTEAFF.